The clone carrying this T cell receptor beta chain is medium-sized (0.01 to 0.1%) by share. Its antigen is currently unknown. Cells sorted as Tregs were CD4+, CD25+ and CD127-/low. The CDR3 is 14 amino acids. Trimming removed 5 bases at V and 3 bases at J, with 13 bases between. Amplification of TRBV12-4/TRBJ1-2 clonotypes used adaptor-ligated barcode primers. TCRdb analysed the multiplex PCR reads with MiXCR anew, one entry per CDR3 protein. The profile shows some 2,200 distinct CDR3 sequences, approximately 1% of them singletons. Broader study findings: In terms of TCR gene usage, tumor memory CD4+ T cells clustered together with blood and lymph node memory CD4+ cells, as well as with lymph node naive CD4+ cells. Greatest tumor Treg TCR overlap was with tumor naive CD4+ cells.

The receptor was isolated from a female donor with breast cancer. The gene calls are TRBV12-3 or TRBV12-4 and TRBJ1-2; no clear D gene. Sequencing input: tumor-infiltrating Tregs sorted from the breast tumor. The CDR3 sequence is CASSGPPLDYGYTF. The CDR3 DNA follows: TGTGCCAGCAGTGGCCCGCCACTCGACTATGGCTACACCTTC.